This T cell receptor beta chain came from a study of blood T cell repertoires in COVID-19. Study information: Collection of acute and convalescent COVID-19 samples took place in the United States, Italy and Spain. Sources were T cells, B-cell-depleted T cells, or PBMCs; the material itself was cDNA or gDNA.

In the authors' workflow: Nucleated cell counts were estimated from reference gene primer amplification. Some clones are missing from TCRdb's copy, which holds only in-frame ones; the method was immunoSEQ multiplex PCR. Clone size and V and J calls were adopted from that table, with D and trimming inferred from the DNA. The sample records some 150,000 clones, around nine tenths being singletons. Sequenced material: peripheral blood. The sequence derives from a woman in her seventies with acute or convalescent COVID-19.

This CDR3 reads CASSPTGDRNYGYTF. The CDR3 DNA reads as TGTGCCAGCAGTCCTACAGGGGACCGTAACTATGGCTACACCTTC. The chain recombines TRBV27 with TRBJ1-2; TRBD1 matches 7 bases. The length of the CDR3 is 15 residues. Germline V gene data show CDR1 as MNHEY and CDR2 as SMNVEV (reference sequence). Trimming cost V 5 bases and J 1 base; bases outside gene matches: 7.